The sample holds many counts of the clone carrying this TCR beta chain. Its target is unknown. The V end was cut by 7 bases, the J end by 5 bases, with 5 bases between. Looked up from germline, CDR1 is KGHDR and CDR2 is SFDVKD. The CDR3 spans 11 residues. These data come from a study of T cells in Graves' hyperthyroidism and ophthalmopathy. Study-level results: Ophthalmopathy could be told apart from stable hyperthyroidism with a 13 V-J model.

Amplified TCR beta CDR3 regions came from RNA transcripts. The primer set for the first-round RT-PCR of the TCR CDR3 was HTBI. TCRdb reprocessed the multiplex PCR reads via MiXCR and lists one record per CDR3 protein. The sample has hundreds of thousands of distinct CDR3 sequences, around 15% seen once. This receptor was identified in a woman aged 45-65 years with Graves' ophthalmopathy. Sample: blood. The chain links TRBV24-1 to TRBJ1-5; D call uncertain. The CDR3 loop reads CATRVDQPQHF. The CDR3 bases are TGTGCCACCAGGGTGGATCAGCCCCAGCATTTT.